This T cell receptor beta chain was identified during a study of CD8 T cells in ankylosing spondylitis. Study-level points and caveats: Seemingly distinctive of ankylosing spondylitis blood was a TCR beta motif formed by eight highly homologous variants. Peripheral blood samples showed relatively rare disease-linked clones, and these clones were CD8+. Prior work had noted some motif variants in reactive arthritis blood and synovial fluid. Matched synovial fluid from ankylosing spondylitis patients was reported to be enriched for disease-linked clones.

This clonotype was counted at least ten times. Its cognate antigen is unknown. Germline CDR1 MGHRA, CDR2 YSYEKL. Trimming cost V 1 base and J 7 bases; bases outside gene matches: 10. The CDR3 spans 17 residues. Making use of molecular barcodes, quantitative 5'-RACE generated TCR beta libraries. Via MiXCR, TCRdb re-called the 5' RACE reads, giving one row per CDR3 protein. The sample holds about 90,000 distinct CDR3 sequences, around 8.5% seen once. This chain connects TRBV4-1 to TRBJ2-2; TRBD1 matches 9 bases. Sequenced sample: blood, either unsorted or a sorted T cell fraction (not recorded which). The receptor was isolated from a male donor with ankylosing spondylitis. CDR3 DNA sequence: TGCGCCAGCAGCCAAGGTCCCACAGGGGGCGCTGGCGGGGAGCTGTTTTTT. It specifies CASSQGPTGGAGGELFF.